These 20 T cell receptor beta chains were all obtained from the same sample, sequenced in a study of Ad26.COV2.S vaccination and SARS-CoV-2 variants. Generated by immunoSEQ multiplex PCR, the TCRdb table keeps only in-frame clones and is missing some. Of 300,000 to 350,000 clones detected, around four fifths appear once; the ten largest clones hold approximately 2%. As for treatment: 19 received Ad26.COV2.S at low or high dose, single or two shots; about five received placebo; per-sample allocation not given. Repertoires come from day 63 after the first vaccine or placebo injection. The sequenced sample was peripheral blood, obtained in a trial of Ad26.COV2.S vaccine versus placebo. The receptor set was obtained from a person aged 18 to 65 who received the Ad26.COV2.S COVID-19 vaccine or a placebo.

V is TRBV25-1 and J is TRBJ1-2; maybe TRBD1 (6 bases). V lost 3 bases and J 7 bases, leaving 15 bases between the germline ends. Germline V lookup: CDR1 MGHDK, CDR2 SYGVNS. The CDR3 runs to 14 residues. The CDR3 DNA reads TGTGCCAGCAGTGACCCGTTACAGGGAGTTGGCTACACCTTC. Protein product: CASSDPLQGVGYTF.

This clone was seen just once. The gene calls are TRBV11-3 and TRBJ2-2; D is uncertain. The V end was cut by 5 bases, the J end by 5 bases, with 6 bases between. Germline lookup yields CDR1 SGHNT and CDR2 YENEEA. The CDR3 has 12 residues. The CDR3 nucleotides read TGTGCCAGCAGCCCAATTACCGGGGAGCTGTTTTTT. Translating it yields CASSPITGELFF.

A remark on this clone: Other DNA sequences in this specimen translate into the identical CDR3. The J gene is TRBJ2-2, the V gene TRBV28, with a weak D call TRBD2 (6 bases). Germline lookup yields CDR1 MDHEN and CDR2 SYDVKM. The V gene lost 3 bases and the J gene lost 1 base, with 9 bases spanning the gap. This CDR3 spans 15 amino acids. The CDR3 is CASSFLGGNTGELFF. The CDR3 bases are TGTGCCAGCAGTTTTCTGGGGGGGAACACCGGGGAGCTGTTTTTT.

This clone was counted a few times. The chain recombines TRBV5-1 with TRBJ2-7; D uncertain. The CDR3 runs 16 residues. Germline CDR1 SGHRS, CDR2 YFSETQ. V lost 4 bases and J 1 base, leaving 18 bases between the germline ends. The CDR3 reads CASSALSGVGSYEQYF. As DNA, the CDR3 is TGCGCCAGCAGCGCGCTTTCTGGGGTAGGATCCTACGAGCAGTACTTC.

This clone was seen just once. The chain combines TRBV4-2 with TRBJ2-1; possible D gene TRBD2, 6 bases. The CDR3 contains 16 residues. V lost 4 bases to trimming and J lost 5 bases, with 18 bases between them. Germline CDR1 reads LGHNA; CDR2 reads YNFKEQ. The CDR3 loop is CASSRLPGVGDNEQFF. In nucleotides, the CDR3 is TGTGCCAGCAGCCGACTCCCGGGGGTCGGGGACAATGAGCAGTTCTTC.

The genes are TRBV4-2 and TRBJ2-7, with TRBD1 as a possible D gene (6 bases). V was cut by 4 bases and J by 0 bases, with 19 bases left in between. This CDR3 region has 17 residues. Germline loops: CDR1 LGHNA, CDR2 YNFKEQ. The CDR3 loop is CASSPNPGQWSSYEQYF. In DNA form, the CDR3 reads TGTGCCAGCAGCCCGAACCCAGGACAGTGGAGCTCCTACGAGCAGTACTTC.

The chain carries TRBV20-1 and TRBJ2-1, with a tentative D call TRBD1 (5 bases). Germline V gene lookup returns CDR1 DFQATT and CDR2 SNEGSKA (reference sequence). The CDR3 has 10 amino acids. Trimming took off 7 bases at V and 4 bases at J, with 5 bases between the two ends. For the CDR3, the DNA is TGCAGTGGACAGTACAATGAGCAGTTCTTC. Its protein product is CSGQYNEQFF.

The chain links TRBV10-2 to TRBJ2-1; D possibly matches TRBD1 or TRBD2 (6 bases each). The ends were cut back, 8 bases at V and 7 bases at J, with 12 bases in the middle. Per the germline V gene, CDR1 is WSHSY and CDR2 is SAAADI. The CDR3 has 12 residues. The CDR3 nucleotides read TGCGCCAGCGGGGGGCTGAGGAATGAGCAGTTCTTC. This codes for CASGGLRNEQFF.

The J gene is TRBJ1-6, the V gene TRBV27; a weak D match, TRBD1 (5 bases). The CDR3 sequence is 13 residues long. V was trimmed by 10 bases and J by 9 bases, leaving 16 bases between them. The V gene's germline CDR1 is MNHEY and CDR2 SMNVEV (reference sequence). CDR3 coding DNA: TGTGCCACCGGGGCCTTGTCCCCTTCACCCCTCCACTTT. It codes for CATGALSPSPLHF.

V usage is TRBV30 and J usage is TRBJ2-5, with TRBD2 matching over 10 bases. Germline V gene sequence: CDR1 GTSNPN, CDR2 SVGIG (reference sequence). The trim removed 0 bases at V and 8 bases at J, leaving 9 bases unmatched. The CDR3 sequence is 15 residues long. CDR3 amino acids: CAWSVTIASGGTQYF. CDR3 nucleotides: TGTGCCTGGAGTGTAACTATAGCTAGCGGGGGAACCCAGTACTTC.

The gene calls are TRBV5-4 and TRBJ2-7; TRBD1 agrees at 8 bases. CDR1 is SGHNT, CDR2 YYREEE, per germline (reference sequence). The CDR3 has 14 residues. Unmatched junction bases numbered 8, after V lost 4 bases and J lost 5 bases. This CDR3 reads CASSLSPGGHEQYF. The CDR3 region has the DNA TGTGCCAGCAGCCTTTCCCCAGGGGGCCACGAGCAGTACTTC.

V gene TRBV6-1 combines with J gene TRBJ1-5; D uncertain. Per germline, CDR1 MNHNS and CDR2 SASEGT. Trimming removed 3 bases at V and 0 bases at J, with 3 bases between. The CDR3 has 13 amino acids. As DNA, the CDR3 is TGTGCCAGCAGTGATACTAGCAATCAGCCCCAGCATTTT. Translating it yields CASSDTSNQPQHF.

J is TRBJ1-2 and V is TRBV5-6, with TRBD1 as a possible D gene (5 bases). CDR1 is SGHDT, CDR2 YYEEEE, per germline. This CDR3 has 12 amino acids. The V gene lost 1 base and the J gene lost 9 bases, with 10 bases spanning the gap. The DNA of the CDR3 is TGTGCCAGCAGCTTGTGGAGGGGAAGCTACACCTTC. Translation: CASSLWRGSYTF.

The chain has TRBV11-1 and TRBJ2-7; D not resolved. CDR1 and CDR2 (germline): SGHAT, FQDESV (reference sequence). The CDR3 spans 12 residues. V lost 2 bases and J 4 bases, leaving 6 bases between the germline ends. CDR3 sequence reads: CASSLKGYEQYF. DNA of the CDR3: TGTGCCAGCAGCTTAAAGGGTTACGAGCAGTACTTC.

This rearrangement joins TRBV27 to TRBJ2-7; D is tentatively TRBD1 or TRBD2 (5 bases each). V lost 3 bases and J 3 bases, leaving 9 bases between the germline ends. This CDR3 is 13 amino acids long. The germline gives CDR1 MNHEY, CDR2 SMNVEV (reference sequence). The CDR3 DNA sequence: TGTGCCAGCAGTTTTCGGGGCAACTACGAGCAGTACTTC. Encoded protein: CASSFRGNYEQYF.

The gene calls are TRBV11-2 and TRBJ2-3; 7 bases line up with TRBD2. J gave up 9 bases and V 2 bases, and 5 bases lay outside the gene matches. The CDR3 totals 13 residues. The germline V gene has CDR1 SGHAT and CDR2 FQNNGV. The CDR3 DNA reads as TGTGCCAGCAGCTTAATTGGGACTATCACGCAGTATTTT. Protein sequence: CASSLIGTITQYF.

The chain uses TRBV7-2 and TRBJ1-6; D gene uncertain. V was cut by 1 base and J by 5 bases, with 15 bases left in between. From germline, CDR1 is SGHTA and CDR2 FQGNSA. This CDR3 is built from 17 residues. The chain's CDR3 is CASSLVVGVYNNSPLHF. The DNA of the CDR3 is TGTGCCAGCAGCTTAGTTGTCGGGGTTTACAATAATTCACCCCTCCACTTT.

Note on this clone: The sample holds other DNA sequences that translate to the same CDR3. V is TRBV7-9 and J is TRBJ1-1; D remains unclear. Germline lookup yields CDR1 SEHNR and CDR2 FQNEAQ (reference sequence). Trimming took off 3 bases at V and 0 bases at J, with 5 bases between the two ends. This CDR3 region has 13 residues. The CDR3 region is CASSLDMNTEAFF. The CDR3 DNA follows: TGTGCCAGCAGCTTGGATATGAACACTGAAGCTTTCTTT.

This clone is a singleton in its sample. The rearrangement links TRBV5-6 to TRBJ1-2, with 8 bases identical to TRBD1. The V gene end was trimmed by 3 bases and the J gene end by 4 bases; junction bases not matched to a gene: 8. Germline V CDR1 and CDR2: SGHDT, YYEEEE. This CDR3 is built from 15 residues. The CDR3 DNA is TGTGCCAGCAGCTCGGACAGGGAAAAGGTCTATGGCTACACCTTC. Amino acids: CASSSDREKVYGYTF.

This clone has just one count. The chain recombines TRBV2 with TRBJ2-5; D gene unclear. In germline, CDR1 is SNHLY, CDR2 FYNNEI. There are 13 residues in the CDR3. V gave up 5 bases and J gave up 5 bases, with 12 bases separating them. The CDR3 DNA reads TGTGCCAGCAGTAACGCAGGAAGGGAGACCCAGTACTTC. Translated: CASSNAGRETQYF.